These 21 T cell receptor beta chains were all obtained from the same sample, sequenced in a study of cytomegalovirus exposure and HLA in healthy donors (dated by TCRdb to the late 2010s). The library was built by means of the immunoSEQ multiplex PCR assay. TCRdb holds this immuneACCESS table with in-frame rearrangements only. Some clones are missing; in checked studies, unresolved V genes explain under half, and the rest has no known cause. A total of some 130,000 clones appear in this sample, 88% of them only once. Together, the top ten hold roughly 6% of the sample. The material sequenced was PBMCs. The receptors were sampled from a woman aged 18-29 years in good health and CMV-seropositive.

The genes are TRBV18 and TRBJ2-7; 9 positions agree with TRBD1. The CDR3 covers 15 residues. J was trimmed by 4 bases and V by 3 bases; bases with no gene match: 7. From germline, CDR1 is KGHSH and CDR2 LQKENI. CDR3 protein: CASSPLDRGSYEQYF. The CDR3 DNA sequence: TGTGCCAGCTCACCCCTGGACAGGGGTTCTTACGAGCAGTACTTC.

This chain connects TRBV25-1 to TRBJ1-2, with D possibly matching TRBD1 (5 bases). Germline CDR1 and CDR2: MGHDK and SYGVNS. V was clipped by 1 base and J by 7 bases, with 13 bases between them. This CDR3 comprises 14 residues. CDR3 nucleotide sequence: TGTGCCAGCAGTGAATTGGCGGACACATCTGGCTACACCTTC. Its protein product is CASSELADTSGYTF.

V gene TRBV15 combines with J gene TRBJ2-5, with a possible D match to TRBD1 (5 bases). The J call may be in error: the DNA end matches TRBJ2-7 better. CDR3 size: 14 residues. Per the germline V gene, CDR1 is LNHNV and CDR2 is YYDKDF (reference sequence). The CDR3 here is CATSRSATGSEQYF. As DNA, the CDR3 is TGTGCCACCAGCAGAAGCGCTACAGGATCCGAGCAGTACTTC.

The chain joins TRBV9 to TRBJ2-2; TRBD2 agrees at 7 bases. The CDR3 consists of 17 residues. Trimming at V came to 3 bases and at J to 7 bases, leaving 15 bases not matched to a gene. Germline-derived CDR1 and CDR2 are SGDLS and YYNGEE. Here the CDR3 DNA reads TGTGCCAGCAGCGGAGAGACTAGCTTTGCGTCAGTCGGGGAGCTGTTTTTT. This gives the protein CASSGETSFASVGELFF.

This chain's CDR3 is CASSTGQGEYGYTF. CDR3 sequence (DNA): TGTGCCAGCAGCACAGGACAGGGGGAATATGGCTACACCTTC. The V and J genes are TRBV7-2 and TRBJ1-2, with 10 bases matching TRBD1. The CDR3 contains 14 residues. Trimming removed 5 bases from V and 5 bases from J; junction bases left unmatched: 5. From germline, CDR1 is SGHTA and CDR2 FQGNSA.

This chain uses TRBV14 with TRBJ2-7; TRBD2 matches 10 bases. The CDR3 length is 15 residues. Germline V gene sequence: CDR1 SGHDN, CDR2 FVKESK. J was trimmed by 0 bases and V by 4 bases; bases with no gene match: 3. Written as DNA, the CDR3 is TGTGCCAGCAGCCCGTGGACTAGCGGCTCCTACGAGCAGTACTTC. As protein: CASSPWTSGSYEQYF.

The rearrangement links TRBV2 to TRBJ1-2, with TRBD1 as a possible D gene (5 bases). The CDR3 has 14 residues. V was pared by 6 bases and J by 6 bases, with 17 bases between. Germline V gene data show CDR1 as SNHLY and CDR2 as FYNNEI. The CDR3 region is CASSELRRGNGYTF. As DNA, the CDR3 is TGTGCCAGCAGCGAACTCCGGAGGGGCAATGGCTACACCTTC. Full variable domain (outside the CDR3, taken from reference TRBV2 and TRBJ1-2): EPEVTQTPSHQVTQMGQEVILRCVPISNHLYFYWYRQILGQKVEFLVSFYNNEISEKSEIFDDQFSVERPDGSNFTLKIRSTKLEDSAMYFCASSELRRGNGYTFGSGTRLTVV.

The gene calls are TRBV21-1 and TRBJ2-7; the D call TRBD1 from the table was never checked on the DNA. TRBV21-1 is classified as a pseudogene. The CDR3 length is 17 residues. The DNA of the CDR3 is TGTGCCAGCAGCAAAGGGGGGACAGGGAGTAAATCTCGCGAGCAGTACTTC. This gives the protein CASSKGGTGSKSREQYF.

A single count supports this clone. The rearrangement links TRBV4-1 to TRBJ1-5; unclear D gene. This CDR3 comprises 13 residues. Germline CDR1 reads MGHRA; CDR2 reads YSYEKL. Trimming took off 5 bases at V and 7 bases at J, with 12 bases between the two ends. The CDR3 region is CASSSQFGQPQHF. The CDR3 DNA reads TGCGCCAGCAGCTCACAATTCGGGCAGCCCCAGCATTTT.

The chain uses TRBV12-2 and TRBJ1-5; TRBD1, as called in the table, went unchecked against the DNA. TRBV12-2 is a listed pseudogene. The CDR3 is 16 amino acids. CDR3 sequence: CASRSRGVESNQPQHF. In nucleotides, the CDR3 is TGTGCAAGTCGCTCCAGGGGGGTGGAAAGCAATCAGCCCCAGCATTTT.

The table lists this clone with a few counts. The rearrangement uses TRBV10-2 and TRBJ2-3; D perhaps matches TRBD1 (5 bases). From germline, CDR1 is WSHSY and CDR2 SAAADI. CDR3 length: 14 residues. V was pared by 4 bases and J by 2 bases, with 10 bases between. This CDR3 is CASSVQAFTDTQYF. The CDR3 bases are TGCGCCAGCAGTGTACAGGCCTTCACAGATACGCAGTATTTT.

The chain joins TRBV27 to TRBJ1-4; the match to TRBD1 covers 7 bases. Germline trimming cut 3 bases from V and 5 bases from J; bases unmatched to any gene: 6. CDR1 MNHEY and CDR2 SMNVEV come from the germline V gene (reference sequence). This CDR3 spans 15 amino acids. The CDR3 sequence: CASSLLGTANEKLFF. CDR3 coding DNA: TGTGCCAGCAGTTTGCTCGGGACAGCAAATGAAAAACTGTTTTTT.

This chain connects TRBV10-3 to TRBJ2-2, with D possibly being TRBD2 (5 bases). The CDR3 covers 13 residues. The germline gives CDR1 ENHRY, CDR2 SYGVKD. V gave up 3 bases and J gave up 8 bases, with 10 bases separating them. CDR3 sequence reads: CAISDPREGELFF. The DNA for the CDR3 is TGTGCCATCAGTGACCCACGGGAAGGGGAGCTGTTTTTT.

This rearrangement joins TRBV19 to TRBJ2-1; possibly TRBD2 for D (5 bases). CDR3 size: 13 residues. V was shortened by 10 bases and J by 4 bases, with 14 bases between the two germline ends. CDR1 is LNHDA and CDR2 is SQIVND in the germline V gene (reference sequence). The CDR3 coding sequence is TGTGCCACGTCCCGGGGTACTTACAATGAGCAGTTCTTC. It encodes CATSRGTYNEQFF. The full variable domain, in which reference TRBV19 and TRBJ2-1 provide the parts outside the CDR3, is DGGITQSPKYLFRKEGQNVTLSCEQNLNHDAMYWYRQDPGQGLRLIYYSQIVNDFQKGDIAEGYSVSREKKESFPLTVTSAQKNPTAFYLCATSRGTYNEQFFGPGTRLTVL.

This CDR3 reads CAGQGEANEKLFF. CDR3 sequence (DNA): TGTGCCGGACAGGGGGAAGCTAATGAAAAACTGTTTTTT. This rearrangement joins TRBV2 to TRBJ1-4, with 10 bases matching TRBD1. J was trimmed by 3 bases and V by 11 bases; bases with no gene match: 3. CDR3 size: 13 residues. Germline lookup yields CDR1 SNHLY and CDR2 FYNNEI.

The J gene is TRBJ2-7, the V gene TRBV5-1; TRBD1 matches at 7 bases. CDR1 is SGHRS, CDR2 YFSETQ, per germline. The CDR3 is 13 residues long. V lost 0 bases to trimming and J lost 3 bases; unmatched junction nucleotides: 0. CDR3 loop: CASSLDRGYEQYF. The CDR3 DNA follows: TGCGCCAGCAGCTTGGACAGGGGCTACGAGCAGTACTTC.

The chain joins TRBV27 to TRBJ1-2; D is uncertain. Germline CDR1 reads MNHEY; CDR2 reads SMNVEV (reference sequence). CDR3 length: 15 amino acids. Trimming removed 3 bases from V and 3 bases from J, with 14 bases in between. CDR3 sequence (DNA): TGTGCCAGCAGTTTTATGGCCGGGATAGACTATGGCTACACCTTC. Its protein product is CASSFMAGIDYGYTF.

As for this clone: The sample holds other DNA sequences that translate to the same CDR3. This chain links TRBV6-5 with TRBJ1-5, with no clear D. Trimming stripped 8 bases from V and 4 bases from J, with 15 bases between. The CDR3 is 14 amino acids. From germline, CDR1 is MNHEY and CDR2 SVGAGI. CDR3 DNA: TGTGCCAGCTCTTCGACGGGGTCGAATCAGCCCCAGCATTTT. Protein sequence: CASSSTGSNQPQHF.

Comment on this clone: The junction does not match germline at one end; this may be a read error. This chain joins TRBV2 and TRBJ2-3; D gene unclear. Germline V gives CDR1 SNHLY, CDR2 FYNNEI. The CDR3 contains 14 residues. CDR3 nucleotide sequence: TGTGCCAGCAGGGAAGACACATACACAGATACGCAGTATTTT. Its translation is CASREDTYTDTQYF. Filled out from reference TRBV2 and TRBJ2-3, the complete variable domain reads EPEVTQTPSHQVTQMGQEVILRCVPISNHLYFYWYRQILGQKVEFLVSFYNNEISEKSEIFDDQFSVERPDGSNFTLKIRSTKLEDSAMYFCASREDTYTDTQYFGPGTRLTVL.

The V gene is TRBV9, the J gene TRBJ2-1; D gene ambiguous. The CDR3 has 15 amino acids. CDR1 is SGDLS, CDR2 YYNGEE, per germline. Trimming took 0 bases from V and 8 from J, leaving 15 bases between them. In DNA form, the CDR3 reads TGTGCCAGCAGCGTAGGAACATCCGCCCCCGATGAGCAGTTCTTC. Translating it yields CASSVGTSAPDEQFF.

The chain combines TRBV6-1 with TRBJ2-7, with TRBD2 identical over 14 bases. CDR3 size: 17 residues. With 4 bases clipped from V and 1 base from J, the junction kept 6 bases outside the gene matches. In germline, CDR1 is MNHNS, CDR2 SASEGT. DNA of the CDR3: TGTGCCAGCAGTGGAGGACTAGCGGGGGGACCATCCTACGAGCAGTACTTC. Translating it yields CASSGGLAGGPSYEQYF.